This T cell receptor (beta chain) was profiled in a study of T cells in Graves' hyperthyroidism and ophthalmopathy. This clonotype came up many times. Amplified regions were TCR beta CDR3 sequences from RNA transcripts. TCR CDR3 underwent first-round RT-PCR with the HTBI primer set. TCRdb reanalysed the multiplex PCR reads using MiXCR and keeps one entry per CDR3 protein. The sample carries roughly 560,000 distinct CDR3 sequences, around 15% recorded once. Each diagnosis was grounded in clinical symptoms, serum thyroxine and TRAb, thyroid ultrasound, and orbital computed tomography. A 10 ml volume of fresh peripheral blood provided the PBMCs. This CDR3 region has 16 residues. V dropped 0 bases and J dropped 5; count of bases not matched to a gene: 5. Germline values: CDR1 MNHNS, CDR2 SASEGT.

What was sequenced was blood. The sequence came from a woman between 40 and 50 years old with Graves' ophthalmopathy. This chain connects TRBV6-1 to TRBJ2-7; 12 bases are shared with TRBD1. CDR3 sequence (DNA): TGTGCCAGCAGTGAAGCAGGGGGACAGGGGGCTAACGAGCAGTACTTC. This gives the protein CASSEAGGQGANEQYF.